This TCR beta chain was found in a study of shared clonotypes between healthy human individuals. Regarding the study as a whole: Larger estimated richness was generally seen in naive subsets than in memory subsets.

This table comes from immunoSEQ multiplex PCR, and its TCRdb copy is limited to in-frame clones, with some not included. The sample consists of over a million clones, over 95% of them appearing once. The investigators split CD4+ cells into a CD45RA+ naive subset and a CD45RA-negative memory subset. Details on this clone: Its antigen is undetermined.

V lost 6 bases to trimming and J lost 1 base, with 12 bases between them. Germline assignment: CDR1 MNHNS and CDR2 SASEGT. This CDR3 is built from 14 residues. Sequencing was performed on naive CD4+ T cells sorted from blood. Subset meaning: CD45RA+ positively selected. The chain has TRBV6-1 and TRBJ1-1, with D maybe TRBD1 (5 bases). The source of this sequence is a young man in good health. CDR3 residues: CASSGHFRNTEAFF. As DNA, the CDR3 is TGTGCCAGCAGCGGACATTTCAGGAACACTGAAGCTTTCTTT.